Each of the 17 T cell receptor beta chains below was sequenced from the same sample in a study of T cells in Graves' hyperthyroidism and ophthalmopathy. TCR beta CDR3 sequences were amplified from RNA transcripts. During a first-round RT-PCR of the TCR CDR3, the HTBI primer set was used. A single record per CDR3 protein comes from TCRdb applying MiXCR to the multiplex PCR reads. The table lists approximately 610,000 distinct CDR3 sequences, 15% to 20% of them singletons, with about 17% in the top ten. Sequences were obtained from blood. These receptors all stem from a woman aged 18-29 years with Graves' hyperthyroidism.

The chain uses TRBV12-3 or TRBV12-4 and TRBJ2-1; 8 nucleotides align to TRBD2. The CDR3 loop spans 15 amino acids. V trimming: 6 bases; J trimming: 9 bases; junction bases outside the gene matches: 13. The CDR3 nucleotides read TGTGCCAGCAGCCAGCACGGACTAGCTCCGGGTGAGCAGTTCTTC. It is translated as CASSQHGLAPGEQFF.

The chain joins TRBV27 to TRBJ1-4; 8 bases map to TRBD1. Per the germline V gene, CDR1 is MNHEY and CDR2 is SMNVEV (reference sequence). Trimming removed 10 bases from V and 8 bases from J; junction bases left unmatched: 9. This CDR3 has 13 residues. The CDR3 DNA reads TGTGCCACCAAGCAGGGGGCAGGGGAAAAACTGTTTTTT. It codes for CATKQGAGEKLFF.

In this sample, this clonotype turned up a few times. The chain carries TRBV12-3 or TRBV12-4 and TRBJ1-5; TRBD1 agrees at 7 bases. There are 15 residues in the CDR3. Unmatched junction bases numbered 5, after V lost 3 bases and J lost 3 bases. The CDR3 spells CASSLQGVSNQPQHF. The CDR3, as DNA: TGTGCCAGCAGTTTGCAGGGGGTCTCCAATCAGCCCCAGCATTTT.

In DNA form, the CDR3 reads TGCAGCGTTGACCCAGGTTCTGAAGCTTTCTTT. This codes for CSVDPGSEAFF. This sequence joins TRBV29-1 and TRBJ1-1, with D unclear. This CDR3 is built from 11 residues. Germline-derived CDR1 and CDR2 are SQVTM and ANQGSEA. Trimming removed 3 bases from V and 6 bases from J, with 8 bases in between. The full variable domain, rest sourced from reference TRBV29-1 and TRBJ1-1, is SAVISQKPSRDICQRGTSLTIQCQVDSQVTMMFWYRQQPGQSLTLIATANQGSEATYESGFVIDKFPISRPNLTFSTLTVSNMSPEDSSIYLCSVDPGSEAFFGQGTRLTVV.

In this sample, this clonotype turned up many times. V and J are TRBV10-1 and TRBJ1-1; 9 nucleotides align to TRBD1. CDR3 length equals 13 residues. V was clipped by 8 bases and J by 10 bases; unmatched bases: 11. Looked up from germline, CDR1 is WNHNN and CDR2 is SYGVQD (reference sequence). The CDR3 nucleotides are TGCGCCAGCCAAGGACAGGGGAATAAGGTAGCTTTCTTT. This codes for CASQGQGNKVAFF.

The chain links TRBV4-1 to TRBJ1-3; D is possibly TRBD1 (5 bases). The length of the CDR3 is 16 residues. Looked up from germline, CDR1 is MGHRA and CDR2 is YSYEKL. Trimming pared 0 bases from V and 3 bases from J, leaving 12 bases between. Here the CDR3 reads CASSQDKWTYGNTIYF. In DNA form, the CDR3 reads TGCGCCAGCAGCCAAGATAAGTGGACATATGGAAACACCATATATTTT.

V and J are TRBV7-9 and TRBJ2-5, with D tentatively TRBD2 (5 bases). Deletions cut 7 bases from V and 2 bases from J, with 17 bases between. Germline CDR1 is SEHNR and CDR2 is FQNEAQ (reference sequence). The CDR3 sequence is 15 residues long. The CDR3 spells CASTSGRRRQETQYF. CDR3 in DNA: TGTGCCAGCACCTCCGGACGAAGGAGGCAAGAGACCCAGTACTTC. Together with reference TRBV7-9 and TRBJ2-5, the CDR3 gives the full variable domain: DTGVSQNPRHKITKRGQNVTFRCDPISEHNRLYWYRQTLGQGPEFLTYFQNEAQLEKSRLLSDRFSAERPKGSFSTLEIQRTEQGDSAMYLCASTSGRRRQETQYFGPGTRLLVL.

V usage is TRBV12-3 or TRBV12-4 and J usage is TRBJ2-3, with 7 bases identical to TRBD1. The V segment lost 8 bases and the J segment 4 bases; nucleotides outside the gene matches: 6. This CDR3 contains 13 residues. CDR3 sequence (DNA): TGTGCCAGCTGGGGCCAGGGGGCAGATACGCAGTATTTT. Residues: CASWGQGADTQYF.

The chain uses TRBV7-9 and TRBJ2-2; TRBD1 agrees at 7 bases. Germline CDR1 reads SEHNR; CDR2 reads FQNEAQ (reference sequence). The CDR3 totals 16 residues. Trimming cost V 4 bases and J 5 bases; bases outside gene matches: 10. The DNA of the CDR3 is TGTGCCAGCAGCTCCCGAGGCCTGACAGGGACCGGGGAGCTGTTTTTT. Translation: CASSSRGLTGTGELFF.

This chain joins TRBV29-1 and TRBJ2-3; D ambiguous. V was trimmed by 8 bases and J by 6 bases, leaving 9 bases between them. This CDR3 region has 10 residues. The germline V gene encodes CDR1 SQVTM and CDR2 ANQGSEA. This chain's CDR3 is CSFRLDTQYF. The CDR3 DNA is TGCAGCTTTCGACTGGATACGCAGTATTTT.

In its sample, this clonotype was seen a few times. The chain's CDR3 is CASSQRAGRIYGYTF. CDR3 DNA: TGTGCCAGCAGCCAGCGAGCCGGACGGATCTATGGCTACACCTTC. V gene TRBV5-8 combines with J gene TRBJ1-2; D not certain. Germline CDR1 SGHTS, CDR2 YDEGEE. This CDR3 has 15 residues. Trimming left V 4 bases short and J 4 bases short, with 17 bases between.

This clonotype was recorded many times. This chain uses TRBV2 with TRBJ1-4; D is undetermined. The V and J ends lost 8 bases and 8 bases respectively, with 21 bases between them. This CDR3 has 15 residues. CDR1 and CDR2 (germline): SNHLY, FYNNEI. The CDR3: CASGFKSAGSEKLFF. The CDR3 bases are TGTGCCAGCGGCTTCAAGTCCGCGGGATCAGAAAAACTGTTTTTT.

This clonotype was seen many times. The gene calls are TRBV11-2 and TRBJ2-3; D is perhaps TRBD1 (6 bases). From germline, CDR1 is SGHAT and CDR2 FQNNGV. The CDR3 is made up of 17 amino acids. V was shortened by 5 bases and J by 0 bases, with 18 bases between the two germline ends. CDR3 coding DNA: TGTGCCAGCAGCCGAAGATTCAGGGGTTCTAGCACAGATACGCAGTATTTT. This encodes CASSRRFRGSSTDTQYF.

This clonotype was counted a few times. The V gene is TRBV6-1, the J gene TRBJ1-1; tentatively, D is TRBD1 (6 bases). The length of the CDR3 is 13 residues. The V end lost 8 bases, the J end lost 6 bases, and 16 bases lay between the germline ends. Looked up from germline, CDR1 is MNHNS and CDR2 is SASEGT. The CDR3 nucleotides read TGTGCCAGCCTCCCGGGACACCGCCCTGAAGCTTTCTTT. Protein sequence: CASLPGHRPEAFF.

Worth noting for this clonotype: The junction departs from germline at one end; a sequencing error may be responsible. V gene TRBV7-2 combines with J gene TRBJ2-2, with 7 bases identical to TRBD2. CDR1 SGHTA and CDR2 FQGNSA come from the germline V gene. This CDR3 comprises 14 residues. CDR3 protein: CASSLAADAGELFF. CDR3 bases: TGTGCCAGCAGCCTAGCGGCCGATGCCGGGGAGCTGTTTTTT.

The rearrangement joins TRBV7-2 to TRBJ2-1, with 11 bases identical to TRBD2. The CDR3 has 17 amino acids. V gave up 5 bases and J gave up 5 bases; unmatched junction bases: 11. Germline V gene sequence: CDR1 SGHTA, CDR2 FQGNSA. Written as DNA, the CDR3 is TGTGCCAGCAGCCATCCCCCCGGGACTAGCGGTAACAATGAGCAGTTCTTC. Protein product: CASSHPPGTSGNNEQFF.

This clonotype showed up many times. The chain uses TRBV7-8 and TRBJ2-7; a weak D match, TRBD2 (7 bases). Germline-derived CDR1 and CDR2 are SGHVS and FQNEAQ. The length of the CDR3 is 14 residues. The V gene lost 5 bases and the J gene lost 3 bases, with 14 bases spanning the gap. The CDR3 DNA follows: TGTGCCAGCAGCCTAGGGGGGACTATCTACGAGCAGTACTTC. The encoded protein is CASSLGGTIYEQYF.